This T cell receptor (beta chain) was sequenced in a study of T-cell memory formation after mild COVID-19. Study-wide results and limits: Clones that contracted from day 15 to 85 had balanced CD4/CD8; later expanders were CD4+ biased.

A 5'RACE reaction primed in the constant segment made cDNA libraries of TCR alpha and TCR beta, and these carried sample barcodes and UMIs. From the 5' RACE reads, TCRdb called clonotypes with MiXCR, one entry per CDR3 protein. Seen here are about 200,000 distinct CDR3 sequences, roughly 17% observed once, and the top ten hold about 1.9%. This clonotype was recorded a few times. What it binds is unknown. CDR3 length: 15 amino acids. CDR1 is SGDLS, CDR2 YYNGEE, per germline. The V and J ends lost 4 bases and 0 bases, in that order; junction bases with no gene match: 4. The chain is built from TRBV9 and TRBJ2-7; TRBD1 matches 10 bases. Input material: PBMCs or a T cell subset sorted from them (not recorded which). The TCR originated in an adult woman who had mild COVID-19 (a few samples of this study predate the infection). Cell type and time point are not known. Written as DNA, the CDR3 is TGTGCCAGCAGCTCCGGACAGGGGGGCTCCTACGAGCAGTACTTC. It yields the protein CASSSGQGGSYEQYF.